This entry features one T cell receptor (beta chain) sequence. The sample comes from a study of blood T cell repertoires in COVID-19. Trimming at V came to 4 bases and at J to 9 bases, leaving 6 bases not matched to a gene. The CDR3 spans 14 residues. Germline CDR1 reads SEHNR; CDR2 reads FQNEAQ (reference sequence). Only in-frame clones appear in the TCRdb table, and some are missing; sequencing was by immunoSEQ multiplex PCR. Here the sample spans about 150,000 clones, 80% to 90% being singletons. J is TRBJ2-1 and V is TRBV7-9, with 10 bases identical to TRBD2. Sequenced: peripheral blood. The sequence was obtained from an older man with acute or convalescent COVID-19. Written as DNA, the CDR3 is TGTGCCAGCAGCTCTAGCGGGAGTACATCTGAGCAGTTCTTC. Its protein is CASSSSGSTSEQFF.